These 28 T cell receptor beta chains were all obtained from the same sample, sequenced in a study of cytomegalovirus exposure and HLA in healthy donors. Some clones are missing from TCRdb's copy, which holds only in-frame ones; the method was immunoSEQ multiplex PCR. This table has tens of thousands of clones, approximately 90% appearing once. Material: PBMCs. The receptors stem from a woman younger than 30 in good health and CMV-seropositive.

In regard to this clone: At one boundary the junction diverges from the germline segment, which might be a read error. The DNA of the CDR3 is TGTGCTAGCAGCTTAGACGTAGAGGAGACCCAGTACTTC. Its translation is CASSLDVEETQYF. This chain joins TRBV7-7 and TRBJ2-5; no firm D call. The germline CDR1 and CDR2 sequences are SSHAT and FNYEAQ (reference sequence). The CDR3 extends over 13 amino acids.

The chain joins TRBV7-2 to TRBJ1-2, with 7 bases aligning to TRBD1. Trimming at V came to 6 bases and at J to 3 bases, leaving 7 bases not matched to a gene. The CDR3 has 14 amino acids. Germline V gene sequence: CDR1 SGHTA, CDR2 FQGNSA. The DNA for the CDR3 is TGTGCCAGCAGAGGACAGGTTGGAGACTATGGCTACACCTTC. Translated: CASRGQVGDYGYTF.

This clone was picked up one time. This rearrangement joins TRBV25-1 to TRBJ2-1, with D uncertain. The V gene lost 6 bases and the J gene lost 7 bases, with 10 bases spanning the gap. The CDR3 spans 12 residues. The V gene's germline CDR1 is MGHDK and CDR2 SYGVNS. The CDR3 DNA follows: TGTGCCAGCAGCCCCCCCGGGAATGAGCAGTTCTTC. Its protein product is CASSPPGNEQFF.

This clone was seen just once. The CDR3 nucleotides are TGTGCAAGTCGCTTAGCGCCGGTGACAGGCACAGATACGCAGTATTTT. This sequence encodes CASRLAPVTGTDTQYF. J is TRBJ2-3 and V is TRBV12-2; no check of the table's D call, TRBD1, against the DNA was made. TRBV12-2 is described as a pseudogene. This CDR3 has 16 residues.

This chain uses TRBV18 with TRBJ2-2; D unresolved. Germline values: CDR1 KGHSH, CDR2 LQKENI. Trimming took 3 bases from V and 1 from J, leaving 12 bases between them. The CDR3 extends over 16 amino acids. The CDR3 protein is CASSPRPAGNTGELFF. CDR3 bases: TGTGCCAGCTCACCCCGCCCAGCAGGGAACACCGGGGAGCTGTTTTTT.

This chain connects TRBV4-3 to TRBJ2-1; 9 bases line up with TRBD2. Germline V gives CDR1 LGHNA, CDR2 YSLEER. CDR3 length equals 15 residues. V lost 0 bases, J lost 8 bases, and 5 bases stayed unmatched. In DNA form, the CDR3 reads TGCGCCAGCAGCCAAGAAAGGGGACTAGCCCATGAGCAGTTCTTC. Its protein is CASSQERGLAHEQFF.

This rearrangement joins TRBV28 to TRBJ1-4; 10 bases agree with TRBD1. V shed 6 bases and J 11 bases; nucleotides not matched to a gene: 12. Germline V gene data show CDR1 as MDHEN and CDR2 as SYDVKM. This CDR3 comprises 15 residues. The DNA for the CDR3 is TGTGCCAGCAGCCCTGACAGGGGGCCATTGGAGAAACTGTTTTTT. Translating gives CASSPDRGPLEKLFF.

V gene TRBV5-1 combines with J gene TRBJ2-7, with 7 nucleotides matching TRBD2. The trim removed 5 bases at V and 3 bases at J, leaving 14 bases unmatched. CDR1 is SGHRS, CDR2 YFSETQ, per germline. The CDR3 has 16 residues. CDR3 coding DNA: TGCGCCAGCAGGTCGGCCAGCGCGGGAGTTCTCTACGAGCAGTACTTC. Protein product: CASRSASAGVLYEQYF.

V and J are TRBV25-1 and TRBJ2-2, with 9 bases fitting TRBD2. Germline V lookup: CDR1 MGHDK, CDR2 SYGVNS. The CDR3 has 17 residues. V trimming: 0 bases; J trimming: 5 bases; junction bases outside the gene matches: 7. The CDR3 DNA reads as TGTGCCAGCAGTGAATACCTAGCGGGAAAGGATACCGGGGAGCTGTTTTTT. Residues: CASSEYLAGKDTGELFF.

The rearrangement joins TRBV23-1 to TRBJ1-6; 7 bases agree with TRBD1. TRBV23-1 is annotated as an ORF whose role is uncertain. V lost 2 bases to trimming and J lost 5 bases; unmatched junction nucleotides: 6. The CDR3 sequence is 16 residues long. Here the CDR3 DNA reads TGCGCCAGCAGTCAACCCCAACAGGGGAATAATTCACCCCTCCACTTT. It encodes CASSQPQQGNNSPLHF.

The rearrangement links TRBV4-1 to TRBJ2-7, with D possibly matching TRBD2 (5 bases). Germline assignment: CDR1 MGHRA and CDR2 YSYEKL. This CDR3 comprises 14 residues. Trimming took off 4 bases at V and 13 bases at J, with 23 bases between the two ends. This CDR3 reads CASSPGVSPTLFYF. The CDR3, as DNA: TGCGCCAGCAGCCCCGGGGTCTCGCCTACTTTATTTTACTTC.

The CDR3 nucleotides are TGTGCCTGGAGTTCGGGGGTCGCGGAGACCCAGTACTTC. Protein product: CAWSSGVAETQYF. The genes are TRBV30 and TRBJ2-5, with D perhaps matching TRBD2 (6 bases). The CDR3 has 13 residues. V was trimmed by 2 bases and J by 5 bases, leaving 12 bases between them. CDR1 and CDR2 from the germline V gene are GTSNPN and SVGIG (reference sequence).

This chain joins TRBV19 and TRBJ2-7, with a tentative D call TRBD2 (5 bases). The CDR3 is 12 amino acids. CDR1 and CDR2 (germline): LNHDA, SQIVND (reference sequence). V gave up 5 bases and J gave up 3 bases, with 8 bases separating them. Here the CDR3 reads CASSDAGYEQYF. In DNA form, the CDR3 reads TGTGCCAGTAGTGACGCGGGCTACGAGCAGTACTTC.

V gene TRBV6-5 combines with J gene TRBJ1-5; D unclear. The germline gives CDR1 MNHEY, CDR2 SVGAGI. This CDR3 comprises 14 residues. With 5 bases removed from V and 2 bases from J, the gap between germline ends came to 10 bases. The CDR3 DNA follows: TGTGCCAGCAGTCCCAGTTCCCGCAATCAGCCCCAGCATTTT. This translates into CASSPSSRNQPQHF.

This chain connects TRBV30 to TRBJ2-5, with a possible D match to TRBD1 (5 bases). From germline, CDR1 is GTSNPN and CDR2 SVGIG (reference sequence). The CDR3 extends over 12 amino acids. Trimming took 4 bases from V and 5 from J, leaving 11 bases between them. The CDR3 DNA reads TGTGCCTGGACTTCAGGGTGGGAGACCCAGTACTTC. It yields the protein CAWTSGWETQYF. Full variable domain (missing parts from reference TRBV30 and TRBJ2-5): SQTIHQWPATLVQPVGSPLSLECTVEGTSNPNLYWYRQAAGRGLQLLFYSVGIGQISSEVPQNLSASRPQDRQFILSSKKLLLSDSGFYLCAWTSGWETQYFGPGTRLLVL.

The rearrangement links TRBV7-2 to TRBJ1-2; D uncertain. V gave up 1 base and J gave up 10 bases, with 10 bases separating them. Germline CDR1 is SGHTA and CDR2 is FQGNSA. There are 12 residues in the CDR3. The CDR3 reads CASSLEVGDYTF. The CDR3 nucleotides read TGTGCCAGCAGCTTAGAAGTCGGGGACTACACCTTC.

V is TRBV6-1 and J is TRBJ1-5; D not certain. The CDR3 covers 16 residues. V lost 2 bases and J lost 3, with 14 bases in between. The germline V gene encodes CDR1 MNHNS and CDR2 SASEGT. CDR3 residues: CASSEHGPGNNQPQHF. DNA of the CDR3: TGTGCCAGCAGTGAACATGGGCCGGGGAACAATCAGCCCCAGCATTTT.

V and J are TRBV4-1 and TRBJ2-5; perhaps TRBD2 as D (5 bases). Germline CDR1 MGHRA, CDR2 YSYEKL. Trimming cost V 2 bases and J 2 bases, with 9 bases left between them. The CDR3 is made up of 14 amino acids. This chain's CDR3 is CASSQMRTQETQYF. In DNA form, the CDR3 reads TGCGCCAGCAGCCAAATGCGGACTCAAGAGACCCAGTACTTC.

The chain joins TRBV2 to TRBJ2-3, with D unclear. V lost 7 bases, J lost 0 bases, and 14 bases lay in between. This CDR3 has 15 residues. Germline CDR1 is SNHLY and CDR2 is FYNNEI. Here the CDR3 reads CASTARLTSTDTQYF. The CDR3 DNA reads TGTGCCAGCACAGCCCGACTCACCAGCACAGATACGCAGTATTTT.

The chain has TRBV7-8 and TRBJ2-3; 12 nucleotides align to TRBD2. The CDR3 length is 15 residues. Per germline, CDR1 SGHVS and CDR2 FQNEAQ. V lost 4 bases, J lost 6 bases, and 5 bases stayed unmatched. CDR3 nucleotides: TGTGCCAGCAGCTATATACTAGCGGGAGGCGATACGCAGTATTTT. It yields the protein CASSYILAGGDTQYF.

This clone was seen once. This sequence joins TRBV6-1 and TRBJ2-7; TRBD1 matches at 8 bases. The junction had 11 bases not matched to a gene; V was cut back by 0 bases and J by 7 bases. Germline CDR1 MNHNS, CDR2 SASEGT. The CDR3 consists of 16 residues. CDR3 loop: CASSEAVGQGPGEQYF. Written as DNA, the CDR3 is TGTGCCAGCAGTGAAGCTGTAGGACAGGGTCCTGGAGAGCAGTACTTC.

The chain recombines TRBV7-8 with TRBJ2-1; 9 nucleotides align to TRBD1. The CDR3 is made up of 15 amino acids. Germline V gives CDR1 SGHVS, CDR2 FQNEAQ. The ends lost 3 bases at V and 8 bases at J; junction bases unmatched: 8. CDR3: CASSLTDRGIYEQFF. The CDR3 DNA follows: TGTGCCAGCAGCTTGACCGACAGGGGGATTTATGAGCAGTTCTTC.

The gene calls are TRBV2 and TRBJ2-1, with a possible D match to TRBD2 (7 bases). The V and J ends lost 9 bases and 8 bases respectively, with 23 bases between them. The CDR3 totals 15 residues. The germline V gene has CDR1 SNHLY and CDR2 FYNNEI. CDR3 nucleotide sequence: TGTGCCAGGGGAGGGGGGACACTCTCTAGGGATGAGCAGTTCTTC. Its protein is CARGGGTLSRDEQFF.

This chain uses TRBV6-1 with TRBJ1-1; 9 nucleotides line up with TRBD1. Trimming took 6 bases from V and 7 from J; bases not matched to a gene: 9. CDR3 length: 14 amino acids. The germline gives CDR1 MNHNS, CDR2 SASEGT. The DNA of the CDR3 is TGTGCCAGCAGCCGGGACAGGGAAGTAGGTGAAGCTTTCTTT. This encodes CASSRDREVGEAFF.

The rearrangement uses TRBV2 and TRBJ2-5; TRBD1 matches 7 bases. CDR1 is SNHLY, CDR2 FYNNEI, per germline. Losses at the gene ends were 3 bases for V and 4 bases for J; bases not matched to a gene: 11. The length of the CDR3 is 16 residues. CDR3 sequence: CASSDGLARGRETQYF. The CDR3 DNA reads TGTGCCAGCAGTGACGGACTCGCCAGGGGGAGAGAGACCCAGTACTTC.

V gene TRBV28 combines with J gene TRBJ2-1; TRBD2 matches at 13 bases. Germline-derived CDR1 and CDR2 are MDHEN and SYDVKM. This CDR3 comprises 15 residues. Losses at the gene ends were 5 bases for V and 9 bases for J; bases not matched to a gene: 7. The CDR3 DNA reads TGTGCCAGCAGTATCACTAGCGGGAGGGACACTGAGCAGTTCTTC. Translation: CASSITSGRDTEQFF. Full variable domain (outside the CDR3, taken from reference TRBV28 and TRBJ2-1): DVKVTQSSRYLVKRTGEKVFLECVQDMDHENMFWYRQDPGLGLRLIYFSYDVKMKEKGDIPEGYSVSREKKERFSLILESASTNQTSMYLCASSITSGRDTEQFFGPGTRLTVL.

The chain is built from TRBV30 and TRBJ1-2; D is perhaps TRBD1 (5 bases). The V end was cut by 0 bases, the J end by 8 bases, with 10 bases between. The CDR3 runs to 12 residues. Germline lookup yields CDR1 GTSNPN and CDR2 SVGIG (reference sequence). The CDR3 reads CAWSVGAVGYTF. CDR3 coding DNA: TGTGCCTGGAGTGTAGGGGCCGTGGGCTACACCTTC.

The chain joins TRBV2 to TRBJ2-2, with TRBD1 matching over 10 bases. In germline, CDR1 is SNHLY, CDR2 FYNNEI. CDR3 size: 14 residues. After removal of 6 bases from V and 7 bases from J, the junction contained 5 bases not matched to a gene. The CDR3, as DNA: TGTGCCAGCAGGGACAGGGGGAATTTCGGGGAGCTGTTTTTT. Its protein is CASRDRGNFGELFF.